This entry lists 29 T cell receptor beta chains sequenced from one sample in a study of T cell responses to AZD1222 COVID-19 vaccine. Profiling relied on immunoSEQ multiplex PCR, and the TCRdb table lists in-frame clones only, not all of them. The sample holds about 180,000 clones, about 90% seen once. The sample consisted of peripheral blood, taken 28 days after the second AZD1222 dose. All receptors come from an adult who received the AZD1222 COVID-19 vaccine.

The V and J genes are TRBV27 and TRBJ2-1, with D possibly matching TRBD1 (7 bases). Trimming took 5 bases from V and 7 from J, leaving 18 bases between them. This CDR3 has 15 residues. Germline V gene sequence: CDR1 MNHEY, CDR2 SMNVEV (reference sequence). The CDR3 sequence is CASSPLEGARNEQFF. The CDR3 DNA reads TGTGCCAGCAGTCCCCTGGAGGGGGCGCGGAATGAGCAGTTCTTC.

The CDR3 sequence is CASSLAAGGRETQYF. The CDR3 coding sequence is TGTGCCAGCAGCTTGGCAGCGGGGGGGCGGGAGACCCAGTACTTC. The V gene is TRBV7-2, the J gene TRBJ2-5; 10 bases match TRBD2. The V gene's germline CDR1 is SGHTA and CDR2 FQGNSA. The CDR3 runs 15 residues. J was trimmed by 5 bases and V by 3 bases; bases with no gene match: 6.

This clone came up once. CDR3 amino acids: CASSGTGILTDTQYF. CDR3 coding DNA: TGTGCCAGCAGCGGGACAGGGATCCTCACAGATACGCAGTATTTT. This chain uses TRBV5-4 with TRBJ2-3, with 9 bases aligning to TRBD1. V was pared by 4 bases and J by 2 bases, with 5 bases of the junction left unmatched. In germline, CDR1 is SGHNT, CDR2 YYREEE (reference sequence). This CDR3 has 15 residues.

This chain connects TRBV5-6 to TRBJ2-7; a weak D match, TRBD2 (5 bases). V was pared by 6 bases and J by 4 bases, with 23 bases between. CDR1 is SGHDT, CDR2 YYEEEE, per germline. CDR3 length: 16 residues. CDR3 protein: CASTPDRGLTGYEQYF. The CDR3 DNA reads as TGTGCCAGCACCCCGGATCGGGGATTGACGGGATACGAGCAGTACTTC.

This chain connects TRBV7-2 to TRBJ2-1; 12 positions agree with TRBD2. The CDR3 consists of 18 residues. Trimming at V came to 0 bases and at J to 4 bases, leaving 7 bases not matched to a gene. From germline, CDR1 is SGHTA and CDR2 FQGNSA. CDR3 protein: CASSLALAGGNAYNEQFF. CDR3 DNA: TGTGCCAGCAGCTTAGCACTAGCGGGGGGTAACGCTTACAATGAGCAGTTCTTC.

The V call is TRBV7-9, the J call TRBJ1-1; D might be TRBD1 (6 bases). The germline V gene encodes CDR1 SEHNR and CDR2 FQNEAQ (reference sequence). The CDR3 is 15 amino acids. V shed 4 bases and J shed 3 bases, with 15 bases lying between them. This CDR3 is CASSSSAQGYTEAFF. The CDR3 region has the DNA TGTGCCAGCAGCTCATCAGCCCAGGGGTACACTGAAGCTTTCTTT.

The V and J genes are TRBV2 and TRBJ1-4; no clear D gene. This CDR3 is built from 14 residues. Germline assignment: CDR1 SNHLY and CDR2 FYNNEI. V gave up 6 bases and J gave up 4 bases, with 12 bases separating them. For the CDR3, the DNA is TGTGCCAGCAGCCTCGACGGCAGTAATGAAAAACTGTTTTTT. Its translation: CASSLDGSNEKLFF. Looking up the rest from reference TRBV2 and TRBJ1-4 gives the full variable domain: EPEVTQTPSHQVTQMGQEVILRCVPISNHLYFYWYRQILGQKVEFLVSFYNNEISEKSEIFDDQFSVERPDGSNFTLKIRSTKLEDSAMYFCASSLDGSNEKLFFGSGTQLSVL.

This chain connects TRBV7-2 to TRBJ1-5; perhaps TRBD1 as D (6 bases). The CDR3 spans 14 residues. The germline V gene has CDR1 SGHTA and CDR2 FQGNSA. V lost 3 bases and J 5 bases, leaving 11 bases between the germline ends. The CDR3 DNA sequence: TGTGCCAGCAGCTTCAGGGGCGGGGATCAGCCCCAGCATTTT. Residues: CASSFRGGDQPQHF.

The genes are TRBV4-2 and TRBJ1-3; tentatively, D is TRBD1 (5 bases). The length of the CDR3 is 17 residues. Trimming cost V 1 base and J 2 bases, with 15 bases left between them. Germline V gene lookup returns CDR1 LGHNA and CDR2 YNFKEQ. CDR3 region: CASSQVGGPPAGNTIYF. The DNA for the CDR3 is TGTGCCAGCAGCCAAGTGGGGGGTCCCCCGGCTGGAAACACCATATATTTT.

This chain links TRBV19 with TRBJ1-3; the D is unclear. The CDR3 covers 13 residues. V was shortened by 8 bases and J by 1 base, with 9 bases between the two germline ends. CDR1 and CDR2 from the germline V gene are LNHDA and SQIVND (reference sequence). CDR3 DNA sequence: TGTGCCAGTGCCGTGGGGTCTGGAAACACCATATATTTT. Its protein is CASAVGSGNTIYF.

In DNA, the CDR3 is TGTGCCAGTAGTATCAGGGACAGATCCAATGAGCAGTTCTTC. This gives the protein CASSIRDRSNEQFF. This chain uses TRBV19 with TRBJ2-1, with 7 bases matching TRBD1. This CDR3 comprises 14 residues. In germline, CDR1 is LNHDA, CDR2 SQIVND (reference sequence). J gave up 6 bases and V 3 bases, and 5 bases lay outside the gene matches.

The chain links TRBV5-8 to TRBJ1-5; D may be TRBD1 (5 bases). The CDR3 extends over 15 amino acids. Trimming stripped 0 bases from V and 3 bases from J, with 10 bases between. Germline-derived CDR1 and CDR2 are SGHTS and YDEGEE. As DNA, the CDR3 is TGTGCCAGCAGCTTGGGTCAGGGCCACAATCAGCCCCAGCATTTT. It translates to CASSLGQGHNQPQHF.

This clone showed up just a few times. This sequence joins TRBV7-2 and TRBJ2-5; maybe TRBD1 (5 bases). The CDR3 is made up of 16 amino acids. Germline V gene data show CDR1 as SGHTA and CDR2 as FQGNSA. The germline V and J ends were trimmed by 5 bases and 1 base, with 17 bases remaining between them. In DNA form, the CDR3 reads TGTGCCAGCAGCCATGCCCTAGGGGTGGGCCAAGAGACCCAGTACTTC. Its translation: CASSHALGVGQETQYF.

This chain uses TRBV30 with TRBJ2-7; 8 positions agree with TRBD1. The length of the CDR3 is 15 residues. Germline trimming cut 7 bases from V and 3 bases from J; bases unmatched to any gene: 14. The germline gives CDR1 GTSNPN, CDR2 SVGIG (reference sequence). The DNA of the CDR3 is TGTGCCTCAGAACAGGGGGGTGATCTTGGCTACGAGCAGTACTTC. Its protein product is CASEQGGDLGYEQYF.

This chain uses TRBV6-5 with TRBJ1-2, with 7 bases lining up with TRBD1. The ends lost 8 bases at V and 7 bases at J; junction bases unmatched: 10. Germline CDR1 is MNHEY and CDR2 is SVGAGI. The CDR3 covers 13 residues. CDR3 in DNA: TGTGCCAGCTTAGACAGGGCGATTGGTGGCTACACCTTC. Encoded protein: CASLDRAIGGYTF.

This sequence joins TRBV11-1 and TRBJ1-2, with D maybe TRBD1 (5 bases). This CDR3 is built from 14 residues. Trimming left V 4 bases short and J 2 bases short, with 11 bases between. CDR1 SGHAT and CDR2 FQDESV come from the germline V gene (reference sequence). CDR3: CASSSGRKNYGYTF. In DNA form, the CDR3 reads TGTGCCAGCAGCTCGGGACGGAAGAACTATGGCTACACCTTC. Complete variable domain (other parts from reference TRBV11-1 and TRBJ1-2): EAEVAQSPRYKITEKSQAVAFWCDPISGHATLYWYRQILGQGPELLVQFQDESVVDDSQLPKDRFSAERLKGVDSTLKIQPAELGDSAMYLCASSSGRKNYGYTFGSGTRLTVV.

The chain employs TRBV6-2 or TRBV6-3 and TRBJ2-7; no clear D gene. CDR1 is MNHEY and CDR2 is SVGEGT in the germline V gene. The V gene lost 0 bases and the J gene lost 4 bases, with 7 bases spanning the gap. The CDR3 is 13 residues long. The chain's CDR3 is CASSYSHIYEQYF. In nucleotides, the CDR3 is TGTGCCAGCAGTTACTCGCACATTTACGAGCAGTACTTC.

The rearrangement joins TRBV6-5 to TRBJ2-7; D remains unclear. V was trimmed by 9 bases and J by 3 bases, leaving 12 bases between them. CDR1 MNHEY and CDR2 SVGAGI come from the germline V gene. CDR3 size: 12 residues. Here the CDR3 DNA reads TGTGCCAGGGCCTGGGGTAGCTACGAGCAGTACTTC. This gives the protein CARAWGSYEQYF.

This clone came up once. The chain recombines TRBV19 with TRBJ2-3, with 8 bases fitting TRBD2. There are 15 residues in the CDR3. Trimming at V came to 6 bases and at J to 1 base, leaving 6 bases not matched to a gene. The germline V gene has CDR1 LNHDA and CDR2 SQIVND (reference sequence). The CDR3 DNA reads TGTGCCAGTAGCGTCGGGGGGGCCGGCACAGATACGCAGTATTTT. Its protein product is CASSVGGAGTDTQYF.

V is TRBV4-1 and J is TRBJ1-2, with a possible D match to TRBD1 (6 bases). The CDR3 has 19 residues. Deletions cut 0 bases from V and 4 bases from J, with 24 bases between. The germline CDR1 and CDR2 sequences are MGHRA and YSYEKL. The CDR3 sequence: CASSQDLGGTQGRFYGYTF. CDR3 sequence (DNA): TGCGCCAGCAGCCAAGACCTCGGGGGGACCCAGGGGCGCTTCTATGGCTACACCTTC.

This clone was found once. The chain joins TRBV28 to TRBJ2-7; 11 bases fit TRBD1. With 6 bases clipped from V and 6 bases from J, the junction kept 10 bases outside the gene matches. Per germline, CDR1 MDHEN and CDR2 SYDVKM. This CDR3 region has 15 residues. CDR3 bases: TGTGCCAGCAGCCCTTTGGGGGACAGGGGGTTCGAGCAGTACTTC. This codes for CASSPLGDRGFEQYF.

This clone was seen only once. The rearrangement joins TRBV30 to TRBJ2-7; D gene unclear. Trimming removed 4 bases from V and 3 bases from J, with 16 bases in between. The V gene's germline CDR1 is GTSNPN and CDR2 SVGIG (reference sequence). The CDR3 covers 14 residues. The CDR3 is CAWTRGGVVYEQYF. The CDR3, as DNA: TGTGCCTGGACCCGAGGTGGGGTCGTCTACGAGCAGTACTTC. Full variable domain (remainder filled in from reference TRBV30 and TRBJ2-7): SQTIHQWPATLVQPVGSPLSLECTVEGTSNPNLYWYRQAAGRGLQLLFYSVGIGQISSEVPQNLSASRPQDRQFILSSKKLLLSDSGFYLCAWTRGGVVYEQYFGPGTRLTVT.

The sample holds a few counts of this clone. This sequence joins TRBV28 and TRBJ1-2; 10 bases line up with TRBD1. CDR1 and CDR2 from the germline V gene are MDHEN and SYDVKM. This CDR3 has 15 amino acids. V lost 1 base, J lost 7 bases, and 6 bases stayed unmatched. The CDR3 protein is CASSLSGTGAVGYTF. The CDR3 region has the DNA TGTGCCAGCAGTTTATCCGGGACAGGGGCCGTTGGCTACACCTTC.

Here the CDR3 reads CASSSLETSTDTQYF. For the CDR3, the DNA is TGTGCCAGCAGCTCACTGGAAACTAGCACAGATACGCAGTATTTT. The chain is built from TRBV7-9 and TRBJ2-3; unclear D gene. This CDR3 comprises 15 residues. Germline V gene data show CDR1 as SEHNR and CDR2 as FQNEAQ (reference sequence). Trimming pared 4 bases from V and 0 bases from J, leaving 11 bases between.

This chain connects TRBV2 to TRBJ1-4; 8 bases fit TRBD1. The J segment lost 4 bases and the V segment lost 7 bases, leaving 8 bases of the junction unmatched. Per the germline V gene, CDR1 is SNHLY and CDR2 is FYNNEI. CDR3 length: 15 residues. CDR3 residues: CASKNDRGFNEKLFF. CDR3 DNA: TGTGCCAGCAAGAACGACAGGGGTTTTAATGAAAAACTGTTTTTT.

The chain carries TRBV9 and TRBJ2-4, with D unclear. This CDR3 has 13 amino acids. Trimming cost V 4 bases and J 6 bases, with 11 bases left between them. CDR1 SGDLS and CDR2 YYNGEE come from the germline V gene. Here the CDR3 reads CASSQPPVNIQYF. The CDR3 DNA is TGTGCCAGCAGCCAGCCGCCCGTAAACATTCAGTACTTC.

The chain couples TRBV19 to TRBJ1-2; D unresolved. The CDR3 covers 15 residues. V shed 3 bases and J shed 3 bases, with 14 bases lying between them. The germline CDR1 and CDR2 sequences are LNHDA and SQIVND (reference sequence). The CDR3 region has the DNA TGTGCCAGTAGTATTGTACGCGGCGAATACTATGGCTACACCTTC. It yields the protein CASSIVRGEYYGYTF.

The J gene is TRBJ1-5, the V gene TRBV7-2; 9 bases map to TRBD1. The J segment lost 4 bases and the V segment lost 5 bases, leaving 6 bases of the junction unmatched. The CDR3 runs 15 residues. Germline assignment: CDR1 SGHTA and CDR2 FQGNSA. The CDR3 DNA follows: TGTGCCAGCAGCCTTTCCGGGACAGGGAATCAGCCCCAGCATTTT. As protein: CASSLSGTGNQPQHF.

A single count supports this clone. In DNA, the CDR3 is TGTGCCAGCAGCACACAGGGTCACTATGGCTACACCTTC. Its translation: CASSTQGHYGYTF. The V and J genes are TRBV7-2 and TRBJ1-2, with D maybe TRBD1 (6 bases). The CDR3 loop spans 13 amino acids. CDR1 is SGHTA, CDR2 FQGNSA, per germline. The V end was cut by 5 bases, the J end by 3 bases, with 10 bases between.